The present entry profiles one T cell receptor beta chain with its context. The record originates from a study of blood T cell repertoires in COVID-19. On the study more broadly: PBMCs, B-cell-depleted T cells, or T cells provided the cDNA or gDNA that made up the material.

Per the germline V gene, CDR1 is GTSNPN and CDR2 is SVGIG (reference sequence). Between the trimmed V and J ends, which lost 2 bases and 7 bases, there was a span of 9 bases. The CDR3 is 12 residues long. Per the study methods: Nucleated cell number was recorded as an estimate derived from reference gene primer amplification. Using immunoSEQ multiplex PCR, the repertoire was profiled, and TCRdb retains in-frame clones only, with some absent. V and J calls and clone size follow that table, whereas D and trimming were derived from the DNA. The top ten hold over 15% of the sample, which has just over 60,000 clones, 70% to 80% seen once.

The chain combines TRBV30 with TRBJ1-5; D uncertain. The sequence was collected from a man in his sixties with acute or convalescent COVID-19. The sequencing input was peripheral blood. The CDR3 protein is CAWSPHGQPQHF. The DNA for the CDR3 is TGTGCCTGGAGTCCCCACGGGCAGCCCCAGCATTTT. The full variable domain, with the rest looked up from reference TRBV30 and TRBJ1-5, is SQTIHQWPATLVQPVGSPLSLECTVEGTSNPNLYWYRQAAGRGLQLLFYSVGIGQISSEVPQNLSASRPQDRQFILSSKKLLLSDSGFYLCAWSPHGQPQHFGDGTRLSIL.